This TCR beta chain stems from a study of T-cell reconstitution after alpha-beta-depleted transplantation in children. Whole-study results and caveats: Two months or so post-transplant, alpha-beta T cells reportedly derived from several hundred expanded graft clones. T-cell numbers and diversity one year post-transplant derived largely from freshly generated T cells.

The CDR3 consists of 11 residues. The germline gives CDR1 DFQATT, CDR2 SNEGSKA (reference sequence). The germline V and J ends were trimmed by 3 bases and 3 bases, with 6 bases remaining between them. Preparation of the TCRbeta library used unique molecular identifiers. TCRdb re-derived calls from the PCR reads in MiXCR, one entry per CDR3 protein. The sample has about 580,000 distinct CDR3 sequences; under 25% are singletons. As to this clonotype: Its antigen is unknown.

Source: PBMCs, mostly from graft donor cells, taken 360 days after TCRalphabeta/CD19-depleted stem cell transplant. This TCR was recovered from a boy in the first two years of life who had a stem cell transplant for acute myeloid leukemia, so the T cells may come from the graft donor. The chain recombines TRBV20-1 with TRBJ2-7; D is unresolved. The DNA of the CDR3 is TGCAGTGCTAGCCAGTTCTACGAGCAGTACTTC. Translating it yields CSASQFYEQYF.